The rows below give T cell receptor beta chains drawn from one sample of a study of blood T cell repertoires in COVID-19. The assay was immunoSEQ multiplex PCR, and TCRdb's table has in-frame clones only and misses some. The data contain roughly 100,000 clones, approximately 88% of them singletons. The sample was peripheral blood. Receptors originate from a woman aged 60-75 years with acute or convalescent COVID-19. The conserved cysteine and the conserved F or W are not part of the CDR3 here.

J gene: TRBJ2-1; V gene: TRBV6-5; CDR3 protein: ASIGSGRSYNEQF
J gene: TRBJ1-1; V gene: TRBV19; CDR3 protein: ASRPQGVTEAF
J gene: TRBJ1-1; V gene: TRBV6-1; CDR3 protein: ASSEAGDLEAF
J gene: TRBJ1-2; V gene: TRBV19; CDR3 protein: ASSNPPGDGYT
J gene: TRBJ2-3; V gene: TRBV7-9; CDR3 protein: ASSSRLAGDGTQY
J gene: TRBJ1-5; V gene: TRBV18; CDR3 protein: ASSPGQGNNQPQH
J gene: TRBJ2-3; V gene: TRBV20-1; CDR3 protein: SASPAGLSTDTQY
J gene: TRBJ1-4; V gene: TRBV7-8; CDR3 protein: ASSLGQGTANEKLF
J gene: TRBJ1-5; V gene: TRBV7-8; CDR3 protein: ASSSRGYQPQH
J gene: TRBJ2-1; V gene: TRBV6-6; CDR3 protein: ASTLKEGEQF
J gene: TRBJ1-5; V gene: TRBV6-5; CDR3 protein: ASRKGHQPQH
J gene: TRBJ2-2; V gene: TRBV18; CDR3 protein: ASSPPNRRVGHTGELF
J gene: TRBJ1-2; V gene: TRBV19; CDR3 protein: ASSMGAEDPNYGYT
J gene: TRBJ1-6; V gene: TRBV5-6; CDR3 protein: ASSLGGMNNSPLH
J gene: TRBJ2-1; V gene: TRBV5-1; CDR3 protein: ASSQPLAGGLYNEQF
J gene: TRBJ2-2; V gene: TRBV24-1; CDR3 protein: ATSARTSGRAGGELF
J gene: TRBJ2-3; V gene: TRBV4-2; CDR3 protein: ASSQLRGRGGRAGDTQY
J gene: TRBJ2-1; V gene: TRBV11-2; CDR3 protein: ASSLVRREKYNEQF
J gene: TRBJ2-2; V gene: TRBV28; CDR3 protein: ASRGPSNTGELF
J gene: TRBJ2-1; V gene: TRBV3-1/TRBV3-2; CDR3 protein: ASSKSGRPSYNEQF
J gene: TRBJ1-4; V gene: TRBV5-1; CDR3 protein: ASSLTNPGGNEKLF
J gene: TRBJ1-1; V gene: TRBV30; CDR3 protein: AWAEGARPNTEAF
J gene: TRBJ1-2; V gene: TRBV4-1; CDR3 protein: ASSQEIVRARGGYT
J gene: TRBJ1-1; V gene: TRBV6-5; CDR3 protein: ASSSQRWPHTEAF
J gene: TRBJ2-4; V gene: TRBV5-1; CDR3 protein: ASSPGRSAKNIQY
J gene: TRBJ2-6; V gene: TRBV19; CDR3 protein: ASRPGRTGSGANVLT
J gene: TRBJ2-2; V gene: TRBV5-6; CDR3 protein: ASSLAGLAGTGELF
J gene: TRBJ2-6; V gene: TRBV15; CDR3 protein: ATSSAEAVSGANVLT
J gene: TRBJ2-2; V gene: TRBV23-1; CDR3 protein: ASSLGQGAGELF
J gene: TRBJ1-6; V gene: TRBV2; CDR3 protein: ASKGGKQLSPLH
J gene: TRBJ1-1; V gene: TRBV19; CDR3 protein: ASSVTGTEAF
J gene: TRBJ2-3; V gene: TRBV29-1; CDR3 protein: SEASGGGIGDTQY
J gene: TRBJ2-7; V gene: TRBV6-5; CDR3 protein: ASRLGQGDTEQY
J gene: TRBJ1-2; V gene: TRBV7-3; CDR3 protein: ASSSGTGLGYT
J gene: TRBJ2-1; V gene: TRBV28; CDR3 protein: ASSSGLAGNNEQF
J gene: TRBJ1-2; V gene: TRBV28; CDR3 protein: ASSPPGQGNYGYT
J gene: TRBJ2-5; V gene: TRBV10-3; CDR3 protein: AISEPPQTGETQY
J gene: TRBJ1-6; V gene: TRBV30; CDR3 protein: AWMGQISRGSPLH
J gene: TRBJ2-3; V gene: TRBV19; CDR3 protein: ASSPVLAGGPDTQY
J gene: TRBJ1-1; V gene: TRBV25-1; CDR3 protein: ASKLTGKGTEAF
J gene: TRBJ2-5; V gene: TRBV30; CDR3 protein: AWSRGGSQETQY
J gene: TRBJ2-1; V gene: TRBV10-2; CDR3 protein: ASTAGSSYNEQF
J gene: TRBJ1-5; V gene: TRBV12-3/TRBV12-4; CDR3 protein: ASSSQGQPQH
J gene: TRBJ2-2; V gene: TRBV7-8; CDR3 protein: ASSLSIRVPNTGELF
J gene: TRBJ1-4; V gene: TRBV2; CDR3 protein: ASTGFFNEKLF
J gene: TRBJ1-2; V gene: TRBV2; CDR3 protein: ASTEPESRAHYGYT
J gene: TRBJ1-2; V gene: TRBV12-5; CDR3 protein: ASALPGGSGYT
J gene: TRBJ2-1; V gene: TRBV19; CDR3 protein: ASSTYLARGSSYNEQF
J gene: TRBJ2-3; V gene: TRBV9; CDR3 protein: ASSSRPGGSTDTQY